There are a few counts of the clone carrying this T cell receptor (beta chain). The data were obtained in a study of blood T cell repertoires in COVID-19. CDR3 length: 14 residues. Germline CDR1 KGHSH, CDR2 LQKENI. J was trimmed by 7 bases and V by 5 bases; bases with no gene match: 10. Method: immunoSEQ multiplex PCR; TCRdb's copy keeps in-frame clones and lacks some. The table has roughly 250,000 clones, approximately 91% seen once; the top ten hold 2.3%. This TCR came from a middle-aged woman with acute COVID-19. Sequencing was done on a sample of PBMCs or T cells enriched from blood (not recorded which). J is TRBJ1-1 and V is TRBV18; 7 bases match TRBD1. CDR3 DNA: TGTGCCAGCTCAGTGACCGGGACAGCCTTTGAAGCTTTCTTT. Encoded protein: CASSVTGTAFEAFF.